The following is a T cell receptor beta chain sequence with its context. The authors' processing: Reference gene primer amplification in the assay estimated nucleated cell counts. The protocol was immunoSEQ multiplex PCR, while the TCRdb copy is restricted to in-frame clones and leaves out a portion. V, J and clone size are those of that table, while D and trimming were read from the DNA. The sample has over 110,000 clones, around 90% seen once; the top ten hold about 1.5%. Germline CDR1 and CDR2: MNHEY and SMNVEV (reference sequence). The CDR3 contains 17 residues. The V gene end was trimmed by 5 bases and the J gene end by 4 bases; junction bases not matched to a gene: 4. This sample was taken from a study of blood T cell repertoires in COVID-19. Turning to the study itself: Samples of COVID-19 (acute and convalescent) were obtained from the United States, Italy and Spain. Sources were T cells, B-cell-depleted T cells, or PBMCs; the material itself was cDNA or gDNA.

The clonotype was recovered from a woman in her 50s with acute or convalescent COVID-19. The sequencing input was peripheral blood. The J gene is TRBJ2-2, the V gene TRBV27; 16 nucleotides agree with TRBD2. The CDR3, as DNA: TGTGCCAGCAGTGAAGGGACTAGCGGGAGGGTCACCGGGGAGCTGTTTTTT. This sequence encodes CASSEGTSGRVTGELFF.